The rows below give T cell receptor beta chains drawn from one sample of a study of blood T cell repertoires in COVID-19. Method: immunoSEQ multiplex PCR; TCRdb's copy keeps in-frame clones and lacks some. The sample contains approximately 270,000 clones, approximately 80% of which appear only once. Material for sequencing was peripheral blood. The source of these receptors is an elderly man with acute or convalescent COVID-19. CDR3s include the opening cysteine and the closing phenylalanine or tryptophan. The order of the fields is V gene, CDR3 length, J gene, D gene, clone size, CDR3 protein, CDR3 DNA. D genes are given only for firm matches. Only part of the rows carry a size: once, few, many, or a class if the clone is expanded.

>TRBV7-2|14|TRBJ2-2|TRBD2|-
CASSSGTSPGELFF
TGTGCCAGCAGCTCTGGGACTAGTCCCGGGGAGCTGTTTTTT
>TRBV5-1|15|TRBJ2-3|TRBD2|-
CASMDSGSGTDTQYF
TGCGCCAGCATGGACAGCGGGAGTGGAACAGATACGCAGTATTTT
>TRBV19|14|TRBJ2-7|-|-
CASSPQGFSYEQYF
TGTGCCAGTAGTCCCCAGGGGTTCTCCTACGAGCAGTACTTC
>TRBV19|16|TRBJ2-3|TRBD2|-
CASSTPRAGGLDTQYF
TGTGCCAGTAGTACACCCCGAGCGGGGGGGCTTGATACGCAGTATTTT
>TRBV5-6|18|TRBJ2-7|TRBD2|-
CASSPRSGGAYFVYEQYF
TGTGCCAGCAGCCCACGTAGCGGGGGGGCATACTTCGTCTACGAGCAGTACTTC
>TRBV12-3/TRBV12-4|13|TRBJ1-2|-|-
CASSPDLTSGYTF
TGTGCCAGCAGCCCCGACCTAACTAGTGGCTACACCTTC
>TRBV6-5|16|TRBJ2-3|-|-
CASSYSSRHPTDTQYF
TGTGCCAGCAGTTACTCGTCCAGGCACCCCACAGATACGCAGTATTTT
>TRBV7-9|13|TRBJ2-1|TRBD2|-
CASSFTSVHEQFF
TGTGCCAGCAGCTTCACTAGCGTTCATGAGCAGTTCTTC
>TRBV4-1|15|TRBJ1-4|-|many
CASSQDRSGSEKLFF
TGCGCCAGCAGCCAAGACAGGTCAGGTAGTGAAAAACTGTTTTTT
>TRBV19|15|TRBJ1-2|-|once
CASSMGTAANYGYTF
TGTGCCAGTAGTATGGGCACAGCTGCTAACTATGGCTACACCTTC
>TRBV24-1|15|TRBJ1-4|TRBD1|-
CATSDPTGLEEKLFF
TGTGCCACCAGTGATCCGACAGGGCTAGAGGAAAAACTGTTTTTT
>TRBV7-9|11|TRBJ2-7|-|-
CASSPAYEQYF
TGTGCCAGCAGCCCTGCCTACGAGCAGTACTTC
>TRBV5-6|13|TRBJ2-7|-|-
CASSLGRSYEQYF
TGTGCCAGCAGCTTGGGTCGCTCCTACGAGCAGTACTTC
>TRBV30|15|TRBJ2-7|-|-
CAWSRAGQGSYEQYF
TGTGCCTGGAGCCGGGCAGGGCAGGGATCCTACGAGCAGTACTTC
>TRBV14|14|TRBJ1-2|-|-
CASAKLEANYGYTF
TGTGCCAGCGCTAAGTTGGAGGCTAACTATGGCTACACCTTC
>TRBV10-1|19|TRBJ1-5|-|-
CASSEAVHGSPHSNQPQHF
TGCGCCAGCAGTGAGGCGGTCCACGGCTCACCCCATAGCAATCAGCCCCAGCATTTT
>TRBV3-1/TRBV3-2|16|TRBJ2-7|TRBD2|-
CASSHPLAGGRNEQYF
TGTGCCAGCAGCCATCCACTAGCGGGAGGGAGAAACGAGCAGTACTTC
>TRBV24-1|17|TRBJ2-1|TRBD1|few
CATSDPTGGRSYNEQFF
TGTGCCACCAGTGACCCTACAGGGGGAAGGTCCTACAATGAGCAGTTCTTC
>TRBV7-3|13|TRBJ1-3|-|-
CASSPLGGNTIYF
TGTGCCAGCAGCCCCCTCGGTGGAAACACCATATATTTT
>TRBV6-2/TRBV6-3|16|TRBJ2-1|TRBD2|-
CASSSLPGLTNNEQFF
TGTGCCAGCAGTTCCTTACCGGGACTAACAAACAATGAGCAGTTCTTC
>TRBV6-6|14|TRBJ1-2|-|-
CASRQHGRASGYTF
TGTGCCAGCAGGCAACATGGGAGGGCCAGCGGCTACACCTTC
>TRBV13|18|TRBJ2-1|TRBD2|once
CASSLVIGYWTSDNEQFF
TGTGCCAGCAGCTTAGTCATCGGCTACTGGACTAGCGATAATGAGCAGTTCTTC
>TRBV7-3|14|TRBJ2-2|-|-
CASSLYRATGELFF
TGTGCCAGCAGCTTATACAGGGCTACCGGGGAGCTGTTTTTT
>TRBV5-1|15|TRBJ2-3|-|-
CASSLASGRGDTQYF
TGCGCCAGCAGCTTGGCGAGCGGTCGGGGAGATACGCAGTATTTT
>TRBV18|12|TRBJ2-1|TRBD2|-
CASSGGSDEQFF
TGTGCCAGCTCGGGGGGGAGCGATGAGCAGTTCTTC
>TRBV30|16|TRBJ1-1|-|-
CAWTPQALPMNTEAFF
TGTGCCTGGACCCCACAGGCCCTCCCTATGAACACTGAAGCTTTCTTT
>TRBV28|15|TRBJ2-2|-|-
CASSGGTARGGELFF
TGTGCCAGCAGTGGGGGGACAGCGAGAGGCGGGGAGCTGTTTTTT
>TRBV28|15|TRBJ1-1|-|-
CASSSRASAAAEAFF
TGTGCCAGCAGTTCCCGGGCCTCTGCAGCGGCTGAAGCTTTCTTT
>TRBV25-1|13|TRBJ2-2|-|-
CASTGVWTGELFF
TGTGCCAGCACAGGGGTTTGGACCGGGGAGCTGTTTTTT
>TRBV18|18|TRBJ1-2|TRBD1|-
CASSPRAGTGGRFAGYTF
TGTGCCAGCTCACCCCGGGCCGGGACAGGGGGTCGGTTTGCTGGCTACACCTTC
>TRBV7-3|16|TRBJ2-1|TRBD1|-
CASSSQGAYSYNEQFF
TGTGCCAGCAGCTCCCAGGGGGCTTACTCCTACAATGAGCAGTTCTTC
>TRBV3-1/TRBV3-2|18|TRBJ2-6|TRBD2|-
CASSQLTSGRTGANVLTF
TGTGCCAGCAGCCAACTAACTAGCGGGAGGACTGGGGCCAACGTCCTGACTTTC
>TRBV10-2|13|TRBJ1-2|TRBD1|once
CASSRDRLYGYTF
TGCGCCAGCAGCCGGGACAGACTCTATGGCTACACCTTC
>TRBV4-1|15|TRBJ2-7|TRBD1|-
CASSQPGQGGYEQYF
TGCGCCAGCAGCCAACCTGGACAGGGAGGCTACGAGCAGTACTTC
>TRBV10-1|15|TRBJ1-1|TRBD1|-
CASSRRQGANTEAFF
TGCGCCAGCAGTAGGAGACAGGGGGCTAACACTGAAGCTTTCTTT
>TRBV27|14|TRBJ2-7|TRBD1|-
CASSLSGQGEKQYF
TGTGCCAGCAGTTTATCGGGACAGGGGGAAAAGCAGTACTTC
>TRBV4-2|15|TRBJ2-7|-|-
CASSQDRGRDYEQYF
TGTGCCAGCAGCCAAGACAGGGGACGTGACTACGAGCAGTACTTC
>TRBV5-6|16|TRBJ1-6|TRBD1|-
CASSFQGGRNNSPLHF
TGTGCCAGCAGTTTTCAAGGGGGCAGGAATAATTCACCCCTCCACTTT
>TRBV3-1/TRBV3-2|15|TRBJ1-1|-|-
CASSPPSTANTEAFF
TGTGCCAGCAGCCCACCCTCGACAGCGAACACTGAAGCTTTCTTT
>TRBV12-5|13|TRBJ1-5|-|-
CASGTGPNQPQHF
TGTGCTAGTGGCACAGGACCCAATCAGCCCCAGCATTTT
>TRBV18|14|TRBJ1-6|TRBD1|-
CASSRDRDNSPLHF
TGTGCCAGCTCAAGGGACAGGGATAATTCACCCCTCCACTTT
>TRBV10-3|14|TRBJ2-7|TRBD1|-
CAIRPGQGTYEQYF
TGTGCCATCAGGCCGGGACAGGGTACCTACGAGCAGTACTTC
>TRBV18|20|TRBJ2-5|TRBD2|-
CASSPPDKGGLAGVKETQYF
TGTGCCAGCTCACCACCGGACAAGGGGGGACTAGCGGGAGTTAAGGAGACCCAGTACTTC
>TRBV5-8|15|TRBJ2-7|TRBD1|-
CASFGRGQGRNEQYF
TGTGCCAGCTTTGGGCGGGGACAGGGTCGCAACGAGCAGTACTTC
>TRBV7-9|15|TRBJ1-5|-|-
CASSLSRGSNQPQHF
TGTGCCAGCAGCTTAAGCAGGGGTAGCAATCAGCCCCAGCATTTT
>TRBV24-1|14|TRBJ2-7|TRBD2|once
CATIREREVGEQYF
TGTGCCACTATCCGGGAGCGGGAGGTTGGTGAGCAGTACTTC
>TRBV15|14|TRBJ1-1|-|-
CATSRDRRGTEAFF
TGTGCCACCAGCAGAGATCGGCGGGGCACTGAAGCTTTCTTT
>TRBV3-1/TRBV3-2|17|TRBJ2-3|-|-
CASSQERLVQGTDTQYF
TGTGCCAGCAGCCAAGAACGACTAGTCCAGGGCACAGATACGCAGTATTTT
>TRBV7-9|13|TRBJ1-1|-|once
CASSLGELGGAFF
TGTGCCAGCAGCTTAGGGGAGCTTGGCGGAGCTTTCTTT